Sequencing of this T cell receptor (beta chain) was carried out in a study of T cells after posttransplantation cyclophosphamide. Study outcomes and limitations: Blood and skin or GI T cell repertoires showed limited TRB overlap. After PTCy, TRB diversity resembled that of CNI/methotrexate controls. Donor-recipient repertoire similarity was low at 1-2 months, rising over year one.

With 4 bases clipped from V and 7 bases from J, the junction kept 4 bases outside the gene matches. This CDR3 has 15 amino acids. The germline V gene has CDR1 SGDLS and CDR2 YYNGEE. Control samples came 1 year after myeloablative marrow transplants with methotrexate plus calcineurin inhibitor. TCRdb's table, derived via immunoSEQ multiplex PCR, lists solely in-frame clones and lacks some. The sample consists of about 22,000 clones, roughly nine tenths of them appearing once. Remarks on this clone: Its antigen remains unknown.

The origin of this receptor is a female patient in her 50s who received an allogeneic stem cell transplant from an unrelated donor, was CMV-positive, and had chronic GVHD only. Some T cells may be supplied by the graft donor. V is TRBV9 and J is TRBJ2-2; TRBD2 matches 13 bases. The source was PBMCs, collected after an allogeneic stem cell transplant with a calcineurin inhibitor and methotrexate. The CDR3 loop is CASSSRTSGSGELFF. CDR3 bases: TGTGCCAGCAGCTCCCGGACTAGCGGGAGCGGGGAGCTGTTTTTT.